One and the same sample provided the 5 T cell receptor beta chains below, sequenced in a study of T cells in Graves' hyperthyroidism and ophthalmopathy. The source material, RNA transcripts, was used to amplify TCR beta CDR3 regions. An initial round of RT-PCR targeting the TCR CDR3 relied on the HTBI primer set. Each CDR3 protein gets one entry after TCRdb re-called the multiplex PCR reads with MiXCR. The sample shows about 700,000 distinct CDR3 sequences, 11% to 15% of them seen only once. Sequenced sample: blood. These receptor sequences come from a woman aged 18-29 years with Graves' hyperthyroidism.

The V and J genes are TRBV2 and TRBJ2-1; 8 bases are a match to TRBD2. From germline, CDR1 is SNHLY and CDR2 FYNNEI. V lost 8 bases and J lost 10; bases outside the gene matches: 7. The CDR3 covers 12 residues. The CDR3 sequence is CASLPGGGEQFF. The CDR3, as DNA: TGTGCCAGCTTACCCGGGGGGGGGGAGCAGTTCTTC.

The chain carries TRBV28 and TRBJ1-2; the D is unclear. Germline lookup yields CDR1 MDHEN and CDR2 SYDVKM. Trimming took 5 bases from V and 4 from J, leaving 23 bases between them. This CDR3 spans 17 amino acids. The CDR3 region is CASSQYSLERGVYGYTF. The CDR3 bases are TGTGCCAGCAGTCAATATTCCCTCGAGCGCGGCGTCTATGGCTACACCTTC.

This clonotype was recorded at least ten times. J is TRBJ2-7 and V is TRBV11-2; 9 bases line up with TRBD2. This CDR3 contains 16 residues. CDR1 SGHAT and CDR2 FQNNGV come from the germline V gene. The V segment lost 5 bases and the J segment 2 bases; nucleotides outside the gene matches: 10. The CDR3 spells CASSPHPAGGTYEQYF. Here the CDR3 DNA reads TGTGCCAGCAGCCCCCACCCCGCGGGGGGGACCTACGAGCAGTACTTC.

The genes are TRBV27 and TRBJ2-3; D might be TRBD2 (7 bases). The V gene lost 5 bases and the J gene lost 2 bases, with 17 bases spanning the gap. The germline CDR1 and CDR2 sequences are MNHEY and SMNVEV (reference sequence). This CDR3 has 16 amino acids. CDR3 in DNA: TGTGCCAGCAGTCCCGGGGGGCTAGCGGTCACAGATACGCAGTATTTT. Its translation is CASSPGGLAVTDTQYF.

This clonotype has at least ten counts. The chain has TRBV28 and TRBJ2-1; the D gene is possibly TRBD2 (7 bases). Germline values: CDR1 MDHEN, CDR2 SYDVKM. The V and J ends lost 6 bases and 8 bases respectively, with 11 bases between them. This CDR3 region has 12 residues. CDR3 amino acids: CASSLGGDEQFF. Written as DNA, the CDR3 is TGTGCCAGCAGCTTAGGGGGGGATGAGCAGTTCTTC.